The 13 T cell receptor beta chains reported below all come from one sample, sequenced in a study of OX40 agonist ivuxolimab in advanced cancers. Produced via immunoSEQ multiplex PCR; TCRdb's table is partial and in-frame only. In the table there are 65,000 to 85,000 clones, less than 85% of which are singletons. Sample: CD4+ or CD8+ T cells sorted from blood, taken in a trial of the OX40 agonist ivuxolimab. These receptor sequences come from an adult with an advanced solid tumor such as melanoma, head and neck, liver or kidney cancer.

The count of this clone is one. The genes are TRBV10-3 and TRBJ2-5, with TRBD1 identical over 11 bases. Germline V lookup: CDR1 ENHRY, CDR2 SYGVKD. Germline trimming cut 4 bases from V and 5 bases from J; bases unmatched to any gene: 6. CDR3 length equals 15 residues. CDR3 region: CAISARTGGAETQYF. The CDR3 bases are TGTGCCATCAGTGCTAGGACAGGGGGCGCCGAGACCCAGTACTTC.

CDR3 sequence: CAWSKYRAYEQYF. The CDR3 DNA reads TGTGCCTGGAGTAAGTACAGGGCCTACGAGCAGTACTTC. This chain connects TRBV30 to TRBJ2-7; perhaps TRBD1 as D (6 bases). The CDR3 loop spans 13 amino acids. Between the trimmed V and J ends, which lost 2 bases and 2 bases, there was a span of 10 bases. CDR1 and CDR2 (germline): GTSNPN, SVGIG (reference sequence).

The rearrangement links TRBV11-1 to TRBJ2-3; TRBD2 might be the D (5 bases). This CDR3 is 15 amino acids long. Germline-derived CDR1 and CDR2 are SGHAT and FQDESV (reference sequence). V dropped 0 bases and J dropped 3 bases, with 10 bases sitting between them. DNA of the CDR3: TGTGCCAGCAGCTTAGCGCCAGAGCGGACAGATACGCAGTATTTT. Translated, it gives CASSLAPERTDTQYF.

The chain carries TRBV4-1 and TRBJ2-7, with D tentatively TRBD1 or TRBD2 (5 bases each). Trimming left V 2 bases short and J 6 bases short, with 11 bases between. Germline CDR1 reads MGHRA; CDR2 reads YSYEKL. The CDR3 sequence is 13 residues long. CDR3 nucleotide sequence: TGCGCCAGCAGCCAACGGGATGGGGGCGAGCAGTACTTC. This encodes CASSQRDGGEQYF.

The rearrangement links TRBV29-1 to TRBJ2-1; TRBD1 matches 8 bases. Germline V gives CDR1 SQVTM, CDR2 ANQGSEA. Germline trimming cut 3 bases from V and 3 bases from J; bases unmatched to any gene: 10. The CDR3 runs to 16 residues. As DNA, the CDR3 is TGCAGCGTTGACGGGATAAGGACAGGGAACTACAATGAGCAGTTCTTC. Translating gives CSVDGIRTGNYNEQFF.

CDR3: CASTPAKTQYF. CDR3 nucleotide sequence: TGTGCCAGCACCCCGGCGAAGACCCAGTACTTC. The V gene is TRBV2, the J gene TRBJ2-5, with D uncertain. V was trimmed by 7 bases and J by 6 bases, leaving 9 bases between them. The V gene's germline CDR1 is SNHLY and CDR2 FYNNEI. The CDR3 has 11 amino acids.

CDR3 protein: CASSLVGNAGRTEAFF. The CDR3 nucleotides read TGTGCCAGCAGCTTAGTGGGGAACGCAGGGAGGACTGAAGCTTTCTTT. This rearrangement joins TRBV7-8 to TRBJ1-1; the D gene is possibly TRBD1 (5 bases). V was shortened by 1 base and J by 5 bases, with 17 bases between the two germline ends. Germline V gene data show CDR1 as SGHVS and CDR2 as FQNEAQ. The CDR3 runs 16 residues. Variable domain in full (rest from reference TRBV7-8 and TRBJ1-1): GAGVSQSPRYKVAKRGQDVALRCDPISGHVSLFWYQQALGQGPEFLTYFQNEAQLDKSGLPSDRFFAERPEGSVSTLKIQRTQQEDSAVYLCASSLVGNAGRTEAFFGQGTRLTVV.

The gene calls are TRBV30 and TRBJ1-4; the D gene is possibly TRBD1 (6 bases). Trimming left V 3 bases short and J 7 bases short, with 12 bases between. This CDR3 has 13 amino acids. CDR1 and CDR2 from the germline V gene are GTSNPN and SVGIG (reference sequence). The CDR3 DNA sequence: TGTGCCTGGAGCCAACAGGGCTCTGAAAAACTGTTTTTT. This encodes CAWSQQGSEKLFF.

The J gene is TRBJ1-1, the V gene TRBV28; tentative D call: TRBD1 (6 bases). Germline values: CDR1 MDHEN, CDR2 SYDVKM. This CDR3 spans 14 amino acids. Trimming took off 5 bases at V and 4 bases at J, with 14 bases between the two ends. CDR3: CASSKRGWITEAFF. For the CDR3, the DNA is TGTGCCAGCAGTAAAAGGGGGTGGATCACTGAAGCTTTCTTT.

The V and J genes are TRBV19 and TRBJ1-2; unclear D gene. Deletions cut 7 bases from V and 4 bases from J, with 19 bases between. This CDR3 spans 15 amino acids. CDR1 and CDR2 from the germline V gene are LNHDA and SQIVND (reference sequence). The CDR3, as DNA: TGTGCCAGTACCAACACCCCCGGGGAACCCTATGGCTACACCTTC. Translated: CASTNTPGEPYGYTF. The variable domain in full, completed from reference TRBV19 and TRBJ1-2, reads DGGITQSPKYLFRKEGQNVTLSCEQNLNHDAMYWYRQDPGQGLRLIYYSQIVNDFQKGDIAEGYSVSREKKESFPLTVTSAQKNPTAFYLCASTNTPGEPYGYTFGSGTRLTVV.

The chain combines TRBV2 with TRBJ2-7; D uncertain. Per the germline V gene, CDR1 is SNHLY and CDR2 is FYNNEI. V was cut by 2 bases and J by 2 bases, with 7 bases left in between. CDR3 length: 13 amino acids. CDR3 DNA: TGTGCCAGCAGTGAAAGGCGAACCTACGAGCAGTACTTC. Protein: CASSERRTYEQYF.

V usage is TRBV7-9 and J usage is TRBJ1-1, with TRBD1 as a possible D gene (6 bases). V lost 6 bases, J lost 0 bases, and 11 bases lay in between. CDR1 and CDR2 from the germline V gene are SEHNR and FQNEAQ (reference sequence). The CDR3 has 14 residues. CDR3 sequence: CASSRGQMNTEAFF. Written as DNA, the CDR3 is TGTGCCAGCAGTCGAGGACAGATGAACACTGAAGCTTTCTTT.

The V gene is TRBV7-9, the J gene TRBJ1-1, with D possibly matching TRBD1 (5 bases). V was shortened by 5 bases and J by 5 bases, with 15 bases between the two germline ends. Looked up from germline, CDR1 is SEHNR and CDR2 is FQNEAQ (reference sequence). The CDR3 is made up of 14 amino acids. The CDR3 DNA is TGTGCCAGCAGCACTCTTCAGGGAATTACTGAAGCTTTCTTT. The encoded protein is CASSTLQGITEAFF. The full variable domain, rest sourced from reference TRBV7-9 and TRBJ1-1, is DTGVSQNPRHKITKRGQNVTFRCDPISEHNRLYWYRQTLGQGPEFLTYFQNEAQLEKSRLLSDRFSAERPKGSFSTLEIQRTEQGDSAMYLCASSTLQGITEAFFGQGTRLTVV.